Presented here are 9 T cell receptor beta chains from one specimen sequenced in a study of regulatory T cells in long-lasting Graves disease. This sample's time point: persistent/refractory GD, antithyroid drugs over 5 years with positive TRAb. The authors made the TCR library using RNA they extracted from PBMCs. Both iRepertoire HTBI primers and Arm-PCR of CDR3 regions were used to build the TCR beta libraries. One entry per CDR3 protein, called by TCRdb with MiXCR from the multiplex PCR reads. The top ten clones hold approximately 7.8% of a sample with about 470,000 distinct CDR3 sequences, roughly 20% of them seen once. The specimen comprised peripheral blood mononuclear cells (PBMCs), sampled when the disease was refractory, from a patient treated with antithyroid drugs. These receptors all stem from a female donor with Graves disease.

This clonotype was recorded many times. The V gene is TRBV28, the J gene TRBJ2-5; perhaps TRBD1 as D (6 bases). The length of the CDR3 is 15 residues. V dropped 4 bases and J dropped 4 bases, with 16 bases sitting between them. Per germline, CDR1 MDHEN and CDR2 SYDVKM. The CDR3 loop is CASSSTGRGGETQYF. The DNA of the CDR3 is TGTGCCAGCAGTTCGACCGGCAGGGGCGGAGAGACCCAGTACTTC.

As for this clonotype: Just one base apart from a much larger clone, this may be a read error. This rearrangement joins TRBV20-1 to TRBJ2-2; D might be TRBD1 (5 bases). Looked up from germline, CDR1 is DFQATT and CDR2 is SNEGSKA (reference sequence). CDR3 size: 16 residues. The CDR3 sequence: CSAGDLQGRDTGELFF. The CDR3 coding sequence is TGCAGTGCTGGAGACCTTCAGGGCAGGGACACCGGGGAGCTGTTTTTT.

This clonotype has a count of ten or more. This chain connects TRBV29-1 to TRBJ2-5; a weak D match, TRBD1 (5 bases). This CDR3 region has 14 residues. Trimming took 2 bases from V and 7 from J, leaving 17 bases between them. Germline V lookup: CDR1 SQVTM, CDR2 ANQGSEA. CDR3 sequence: CSVETRASQGTQYF. CDR3 in DNA: TGCAGCGTTGAAACCCGAGCCTCCCAGGGGACCCAGTACTTC.

At least ten counts were recorded for this clonotype. This chain uses TRBV28 with TRBJ2-5; TRBD1 is a possible D gene (6 bases). The germline V gene has CDR1 MDHEN and CDR2 SYDVKM. The CDR3 has 14 residues. Trimming took 5 bases from V and 2 from J, leaving 12 bases between them. CDR3 DNA: TGTGCCAGCAGTGAAATTACAGGGCAAGAGACCCAGTACTTC. Translation: CASSEITGQETQYF.

The chain is built from TRBV7-9 and TRBJ2-7, with TRBD2 matching 11 bases. The length of the CDR3 is 16 residues. Per germline, CDR1 SEHNR and CDR2 FQNEAQ (reference sequence). The ends lost 3 bases at V and 6 bases at J; junction bases unmatched: 10. The CDR3 sequence is CASSFLPTSGALEQYF. CDR3 DNA sequence: TGTGCCAGCAGCTTTCTTCCGACTAGCGGGGCCCTCGAGCAGTACTTC.

This clonotype was found a few times. The chain recombines TRBV19 with TRBJ1-1; D not certain. Between the trimmed V and J ends, which lost 2 bases and 0 bases, there was a span of 13 bases. CDR3 size: 16 residues. Germline CDR1 is LNHDA and CDR2 is SQIVND (reference sequence). CDR3 residues: CASSIYPQAMNTEAFF. The CDR3 region has the DNA TGTGCCAGTAGTATATATCCCCAAGCCATGAACACTGAAGCTTTCTTT.

Worth noting for this clonotype: A much larger clonotype is one base distant, so this may be a read error. This rearrangement joins TRBV11-2 to TRBJ1-4; 8 bases line up with TRBD1. Germline CDR1 and CDR2: SGHAT and FQNNGV. The CDR3 has 15 amino acids. This CDR3 is CASTAWTGSNEKLSF. CDR3 in DNA: TGTGCCAGCACCGCATGGACAGGGTCTAATGAAAAACTGTCTTTT.

In its sample, this clonotype was seen a few times. A much more abundant neighbour one base away suggests this may be a read error. This CDR3 is missing its conserved last phenylalanine or tryptophan, likely due to a read error. The chain carries TRBV12-3 or TRBV12-4 and TRBJ1-6; 7 nucleotides match TRBD1. The V and J ends lost 7 bases and 7 bases, in that order; junction bases with no gene match: 1. CDR3 length: 12 residues. Written as DNA, the CDR3 is TGTGCCAGCACAGGGGGGAATTCACCCCTCCACTCT. This gives the protein CASTGGNSPLHS.

This chain joins TRBV7-2 and TRBJ2-5; D might be TRBD1 (6 bases). Germline values: CDR1 SGHTA, CDR2 FQGNSA. The germline V and J ends were trimmed by 4 bases and 5 bases, with 17 bases remaining between them. The length of the CDR3 is 15 residues. This CDR3 is CASSSSLPRGETQYF. The CDR3 nucleotides are TGTGCCAGCAGCTCTAGCCTGCCAAGGGGGGAGACCCAGTACTTC.